These T cell receptor beta chains were read from a single sample in a study of cytomegalovirus exposure and HLA in healthy donors. Using immunoSEQ multiplex PCR, the repertoire was profiled, and TCRdb retains in-frame clones only, with some absent. This sample contains some 130,000 clones. The specimen sequenced was PBMCs. The source of these receptors is a man aged 18 to 30 in good health and CMV-seronegative. Each CDR3 is given with its conserved first and last residue. The D gene is left open where the match is weak.

v_call	j_call	cdr3_length	d_call	cdr3_aa	cdr3_nt
TRBV5-5	TRBJ2-7	16	TRBD2	CASSYGTSGTPYEQYF	TGTGCCAGCAGCTACGGGACTAGCGGGACCCCCTACGAGCAGTACTTC
TRBV4-3	TRBJ2-2	14	-	CASSQVANTGELFF	TGCGCCAGCAGCCAAGTCGCGAACACCGGGGAGCTGTTTTTT
TRBV10-3	TRBJ1-2	15	TRBD1	CAIRDPGTGDSGYTF	TGTGCCATCAGAGACCCCGGGACAGGGGATAGCGGCTACACCTTC
TRBV19	TRBJ2-2	14	-	CASNGRGNTGELFF	TGTGCCAGTAACGGCAGGGGAAACACCGGGGAGCTGTTTTTT
TRBV27	TRBJ1-5	14	-	CASNPSGGLQPQHF	TGTGCCAGCAACCCCAGCGGGGGGCTTCAGCCCCAGCATTTT
TRBV2	TRBJ1-6	12	-	CASGDTNSPLHF	TGTGCCAGCGGGGACACCAATTCACCCCTCCACTTT
TRBV25-1	TRBJ1-4	14	-	CASSTDRHNEKLFF	TGTGCCAGCAGTACGGACAGACATAATGAAAAACTGTTTTTT
TRBV11-2	TRBJ2-1	15	-	CASSLGGRGYNEQFF	TGTGCCAGCAGCTTAGGAGGGAGGGGGTACAATGAGCAGTTCTTC
TRBV7-9	TRBJ2-2	14	-	CASLRTVNTGELFF	TGTGCCAGTTTAAGGACAGTAAACACCGGGGAGCTGTTTTTT
TRBV5-6	TRBJ2-6	17	-	CASSLRSIRSGANVLTF	TGTGCCAGCAGCTTGCGTAGCATCCGCTCTGGGGCCAACGTCCTGACTTTC
TRBV6-1	TRBJ1-6	14	TRBD1	CASSETGIRSPLHF	TGTGCCAGCAGTGAGACAGGGATCAGGTCACCCCTCCACTTT
TRBV7-3	TRBJ2-2	13	-	CASSFAGSGELFF	TGTGCCAGCAGCTTTGCAGGGTCCGGGGAGCTGTTTTTT
TRBV5-5	TRBJ1-4	15	-	CASSLLPGSNEKLFF	TGTGCCAGCAGCCTTTTACCGGGAAGTAATGAAAAACTGTTTTTT
TRBV2	TRBJ2-7	12	-	CASSTQGVEQYF	TGTGCCAGCAGTACCCAAGGGGTCGAGCAGTACTTC
TRBV28	TRBJ1-5	15	-	CASSLISQGGQPQHF	TGTGCCAGCAGTTTAATTTCTCAGGGAGGTCAGCCCCAGCATTTT
TRBV14	TRBJ2-5	13	-	CASSHSVEETQYF	TGTGCCAGCAGCCATTCCGTGGAGGAGACCCAGTACTTC
TRBV7-9	TRBJ2-7	13	-	CASNEGTSYEQYF	TGTGCCAGCAACGAGGGTACCTCCTACGAGCAGTACTTC
TRBV27	TRBJ2-2	16	TRBD2	CASSPTGTTNTGELFF	TGTGCCAGCAGTCCTACCGGGACTACGAACACCGGGGAGCTGTTTTTT
TRBV27	TRBJ2-5	16	TRBD2	CASSPLRLAGPETQYF	TGTGCCAGCAGTCCCCTGAGGTTAGCGGGTCCAGAGACCCAGTACTTC
TRBV9	TRBJ1-2	15	-	CASSVGYRRRAGYTF	TGTGCCAGCAGCGTAGGGTACAGAAGACGTGCGGGCTACACCTTC
TRBV27	TRBJ2-7	15	TRBD1	CASSTDRANSYEQYF	TGTGCCAGCAGCACGGACAGGGCTAACTCCTACGAGCAGTACTTC
TRBV28	TRBJ2-7	16	TRBD1	CASTDLGQGRRYEQYF	TGTGCCAGCACCGATTTGGGACAGGGTAGGAGGTACGAGCAGTACTTC
TRBV7-6	TRBJ2-6	18	-	CASSLRQESSSGANVLTF	TGTGCCAGCAGCCTACGACAGGAATCCTCCTCTGGGGCCAACGTCCTGACTTTC
TRBV5-1	TRBJ2-1	16	TRBD2	CASSGSSGSFGNEQFF	TGCGCCAGCAGCGGATCAAGCGGGAGTTTTGGGAATGAGCAGTTCTTC
TRBV4-1	TRBJ2-5	13	-	CASSKRTQETQYF	TGCGCCAGCAGCAAGAGGACTCAAGAGACCCAGTACTTC
TRBV15	TRBJ2-7	20	TRBD1	CATSRDMPGTGLGYSYEQYF	TGTGCCACCAGCAGAGATATGCCTGGGACAGGGCTCGGTTACTCCTACGAGCAGTACTTC
TRBV7-6	TRBJ2-5	13	-	CASTRRNQETQYF	TGTGCCAGCACAAGGCGGAACCAAGAGACCCAGTACTTC
TRBV30	TRBJ1-5	14	-	CAWSVGAPNQPQHF	TGTGCCTGGAGTGTGGGGGCTCCCAATCAGCCCCAGCATTTT
TRBV28	TRBJ2-7	12	-	CASSDRPYEQYF	TGTGCCAGCAGTGACAGGCCCTACGAGCAGTACTTC
TRBV18	TRBJ1-1	17	-	CASSPQPGILGNTEAFF	TGTGCCAGCTCACCACAGCCAGGGATTCTGGGGAACACTGAAGCTTTCTTT
TRBV7-8	TRBJ2-3	13	-	CASSQTRADTQYF	TGTGCCAGCAGCCAGACCCGGGCAGATACGCAGTATTTT
TRBV7-6	TRBJ2-1	12	-	CASSWYRNEQFF	TGTGCCAGCAGCTGGTACAGGAATGAGCAGTTCTTC
TRBV2	TRBJ2-6	17	-	CASSAYTVLSGANVLTF	TGTGCCAGCAGTGCGTACACCGTGCTCTCTGGGGCCAACGTCCTGACTTTC
TRBV30	TRBJ2-7	12	-	CAWSPGWGEQYF	TGTGCCTGGAGTCCAGGGTGGGGCGAGCAGTACTTC
TRBV19	TRBJ2-7	11	-	CASSYGYEQYF	TGTGCCAGTTCTTACGGCTACGAGCAGTACTTC
TRBV7-2	TRBJ2-3	15	TRBD2	CASSLVTSGSDTQYF	TGTGCCAGCAGCTTAGTAACTAGCGGGTCTGATACGCAGTATTTT